A single sample gave rise to the 14 T cell receptor beta chains below, sequenced in a study of neoadjuvant anti-PD-1 for oral cavity cancer. Sequencing was performed with immunoSEQ multiplex PCR; in TCRdb, only in-frame clones are kept and a portion is missing. The sample has approximately 17,000 clones; around 72% are singletons. The specimen comprised PBMCs, sampled before nivolumab (anti-PD-1) treatment. These TCRs come from a person between 40 and 80 years old with oral cavity squamous cell carcinoma.

The V gene is TRBV5-1, the J gene TRBJ2-2; 7 bases line up with TRBD2. Germline V gives CDR1 SGHRS, CDR2 YFSETQ. The CDR3 length is 14 residues. V shed 2 bases, J shed 6 bases, and the junction held 4 bases outside the gene matches. DNA for the CDR3: TGCGCCAGCAGCTTAGGACTAGATTCCGGGGAGCTGTTTTTT. This encodes CASSLGLDSGELFF.

The chain links TRBV21-1 to TRBJ2-4; the table calls TRBD1, which could not be checked here. TRBV21-1 is a recognized pseudogene. The CDR3 is 16 residues long. This CDR3 is CASSVSRGFGGNIQYF. For the CDR3, the DNA is TGTGCCAGCAGCGTTAGCAGGGGGTTTGGGGGAAACATTCAGTACTTC.

V and J are TRBV15 and TRBJ1-1, with D maybe TRBD1 (6 bases). The V and J ends lost 1 base and 2 bases respectively, with 8 bases between them. The CDR3 is 14 residues long. Germline-derived CDR1 and CDR2 are LNHNV and YYDKDF (reference sequence). The CDR3 region has the DNA TGTGCCACCAGCAGAGGACAGGTCAACACTGAAGCTTTCTTT. Its protein is CATSRGQVNTEAFF. The entire variable domain, with the rest obtained from reference TRBV15 and TRBJ1-1, is as follows: DAMVIQNPRYQVTQFGKPVTLSCSQTLNHNVMYWYQQKSSQAPKLLFHYYDKDFNNEADTPDNFQSRRPNTSFCFLDIRSPGLGDTAMYLCATSRGQVNTEAFFGQGTRLTVV.

This clone was counted only a few times. The CDR3: CASTVQGPTTGELFF. CDR3 nucleotide sequence: TGTGCCAGCACCGTTCAGGGGCCCACCACCGGGGAGCTGTTTTTT. The chain has TRBV2 and TRBJ2-2; D is possibly TRBD1 (6 bases). V lost 7 bases to trimming and J lost 4 bases, with 16 bases between them. In germline, CDR1 is SNHLY, CDR2 FYNNEI. The CDR3 extends over 15 amino acids.

The J gene is TRBJ2-7, the V gene TRBV5-1; 8 bases line up with TRBD2. This CDR3 is built from 19 residues. Germline V gives CDR1 SGHRS, CDR2 YFSETQ. V lost 1 base to trimming and J lost 4 bases; unmatched junction nucleotides: 19. This CDR3 reads CASSLYPQGSSGIPYEQYF. CDR3 sequence (DNA): TGCGCCAGCAGCTTGTATCCGCAGGGGAGTAGCGGGATACCATACGAGCAGTACTTC. Variable domain in full (rest from reference TRBV5-1 and TRBJ2-7): KAGVTQTPRYLIKTRGQQVTLSCSPISGHRSVSWYQQTPGQGLQFLFEYFSETQRNKGNFPGRFSGRQFSNSRSEMNVSTLELGDSALYLCASSLYPQGSSGIPYEQYFGPGTRLTVT.

The chain uses TRBV9 and TRBJ2-1; TRBD1 agrees at 8 bases. Looked up from germline, CDR1 is SGDLS and CDR2 is YYNGEE. Germline trimming cut 5 bases from V and 7 bases from J; bases unmatched to any gene: 2. The CDR3 totals 12 residues. The CDR3 nucleotides are TGTGCCAGCAGACAGGGGGATAATGAGCAGTTCTTC. It yields the protein CASRQGDNEQFF.

This rearrangement joins TRBV7-9 to TRBJ2-1; D is perhaps TRBD1 or TRBD2 (5 bases each). The CDR3 sequence is 15 residues long. The germline CDR1 and CDR2 sequences are SEHNR and FQNEAQ (reference sequence). The V end lost 4 bases, the J end lost 5 bases, and 15 bases lay between the germline ends. The CDR3 loop is CASSYNPGPNNEQFF. In DNA, the CDR3 is TGTGCCAGCAGCTATAACCCGGGACCCAACAATGAGCAGTTCTTC.

The rearrangement uses TRBV27 and TRBJ1-1; D is uncertain. The V end lost 2 bases, the J end lost 6 bases, and 10 bases lay between the germline ends. The CDR3 covers 13 residues. Germline V gene lookup returns CDR1 MNHEY and CDR2 SMNVEV (reference sequence). The DNA of the CDR3 is TGTGCCAGCAGTTTAAGGTCCAGTTCTGAAGCTTTCTTT. This codes for CASSLRSSSEAFF.

This rearrangement joins TRBV27 to TRBJ1-1, with no clear D. V lost 2 bases to trimming and J lost 4 bases, with 11 bases between them. The CDR3 runs to 14 residues. Germline values: CDR1 MNHEY, CDR2 SMNVEV (reference sequence). The CDR3 loop reads CASSLAGPPTEAFF. The CDR3 DNA reads TGTGCCAGCAGTTTAGCCGGGCCCCCCACTGAAGCTTTCTTT.

In its sample, this clone was seen a few times. This chain links TRBV5-1 with TRBJ1-1; D may be TRBD1 (6 bases). V shed 6 bases and J shed 2 bases, with 14 bases lying between them. Germline V gives CDR1 SGHRS, CDR2 YFSETQ. CDR3 length: 14 amino acids. CDR3: CASTRGGGNTEAFF. For the CDR3, the DNA is TGCGCCAGCACCCGAGGAGGGGGTAACACTGAAGCTTTCTTT.

V is TRBV5-1 and J is TRBJ1-4; D remains unclear. Germline CDR1 is SGHRS and CDR2 is YFSETQ. The CDR3 length is 13 residues. V dropped 0 bases and J dropped 11 bases, with 11 bases sitting between them. As DNA, the CDR3 is TGCGCCAGCAGCTTGGCCGCGAGGTCTAAACTGTTTTTT. As protein: CASSLAARSKLFF.

The genes are TRBV6-5 and TRBJ1-1; a possible D gene is TRBD1 (5 bases). Per germline, CDR1 MNHEY and CDR2 SVGAGI. The V and J ends lost 3 bases and 1 base respectively, with 12 bases between them. This CDR3 region has 15 residues. The CDR3 DNA sequence: TGTGCCAGCAGTTATTCCCACAGGTGGAACACTGAAGCTTTCTTT. Translated, it gives CASSYSHRWNTEAFF.

The chain carries TRBV9 and TRBJ2-7; possible D gene TRBD2, 6 bases. CDR1 and CDR2 from the germline V gene are SGDLS and YYNGEE. The CDR3 is 14 amino acids. Trimming left V 4 bases short and J 3 bases short, with 14 bases between. For the CDR3, the DNA is TGTGCCAGCAGCCCAACCGGGACTCTCTACGAGCAGTACTTC. Translation: CASSPTGTLYEQYF.

The chain couples TRBV5-1 to TRBJ1-6, with TRBD1 as a possible D gene (6 bases). Germline CDR1 and CDR2: SGHRS and YFSETQ. Between the trimmed V and J ends, which lost 4 bases and 6 bases, there was a span of 17 bases. The CDR3 runs 16 residues. The CDR3 here is CASSPRGRGSNSPLHF. CDR3 nucleotide sequence: TGCGCCAGCAGCCCAAGGGGGAGGGGAAGTAATTCACCCCTCCACTTT.